This T cell receptor beta chain was recorded in a study of STAT5B mutations in CD4+ large granular lymphocyte leukemia. General study points: Main leukemic clonotypes were patient-specific, but roughly 26% appeared at low frequency elsewhere. CD4-sorted patient repertoires seemed more clonal than healthy CD4+ repertoires.

With respect to this clone: The antigen is unknown.

Using immunoSEQ multiplex PCR, the repertoire was profiled, and TCRdb retains in-frame clones only, with some absent. The table has tens of thousands of clones, about 76% seen once. Buffy coats from healthy blood donors served as controls. The sequence came from a human donor in good health. Specimen: CD4+ T cells from blood buffy coats.

In DNA, the CDR3 is TGTGCCAGCCGTGGGAGGGACATCTCCAATCAGCCCCAGCATTTT. As protein: CASRGRDISNQPQHF. The chain uses TRBV28 and TRBJ1-5; D is possibly TRBD1 (6 bases). This CDR3 comprises 15 residues. Trimming shortened V by 8 bases and J by 3 bases, and 17 bases separated the two germline ends. Germline values: CDR1 MDHEN, CDR2 SYDVKM.